The sequence of this TCR beta chain was determined in a study of molecular identifiers for immune sequencing clone quantification (dated by TCRdb to the late 2010s). For the study in its entirety: For a replicate experiment, RNA from around 20,000 or 99,000 naive CD8 T cells was divided into five aliquots, and four of the five aliquots were sequenced. CD8 T cells were used in a methods study to benchmark molecular-identifier clustering-based TCR repertoire sequencing (MIDCIRS) and TCR RNA copy counting. Results and caveats for the whole study, not just this receptor: Spiked-in Jurkat TCR RNA equal to a single cell's worth was reported to be detectable even within 1,200,000 naive CD8 T cells. In CMV-specific effector cells, clones with more than 20 RNA copies accounted for over 98% of molecules, whereas in naive cells such clones accounted for under 1%. When barcode sub-clustering was not used, chimeric consensus sequences inflated TCR diversity, with chimeras reaching as high as 47%. Highly expanded clone sizes could be underestimated because identical TCR molecules may share a barcode. Modeling estimated about three recovered TCR RNA copies per cell, compared with approximately 10 by digital PCR, which implies 25% to 30% capture efficiency. The naive libraries included spiked-in Jurkat TCR RNA (roughly nine copies' worth), and this Jurkat TCR RNA is not part of the donor repertoire.

Library construction relied on PCR. Data came from a NextSeq 500. Bulk TCR libraries were prepared as previously described, using TCR primers listed in Table S5. The Qiagen AllPrep DNA/RNA kit was used to purify total RNA. Before any analysis, reads coming from multiple sequencing runs of the same library were combined into one pool. The authors' pipeline ran thus. Only reads with exact TCR constant sequence were kept, trimmed to 150 nt, and grouped by their 12-nt molecular barcodes. Reads inside each barcode group were sub-clustered using a 15% Levenshtein threshold, and a quality-weighted consensus sequence was constructed for each RNA molecule. Non-functional sequences were excluded, and lower-count sequences lying one edit away from another sequence were also excluded. Based on fitting two negative binomial distributions, any barcode sub-cluster with under 20% of the maximum read count was discarded. TCRdb reworked the public reads: Q25 trimming with fastp, MiXCR clone assembly, productive beta chains retained. Each record represents a unique CDR3 protein, reported with the most common genes and DNA among its rows. The V and J calls come from TCRdb's annotation, not from the publication. Within this sample are approximately 40,000 distinct CDR3 sequences, with 24% of them counted one time only. About 0.91% of the sample is taken by the ten largest.

This clonotype was observed at least ten times. Its antigen is unknown. Qualities for individual bases were not recorded, and no much larger clone is one base off. Naive CD8 T cell libraries were made from roughly 18,000 to 920,000 sorted cells using 10%, 30% or 50% of purified RNA. Naive CD8 T cells were FACS-sorted as CD8+CD4-CCR7+CD45RA+ on a BD FACSAria II into RLT Plus buffer. To test detection sensitivity, Jurkat RNA equal to fewer than 13 TCR copies was added to samples of about 17,000-1,100,000 naive CD8 T cells. Enrichment of CD8 T cells was done with RosetteSep CD8+ T Cell Enrichment Cocktail plus Ficoll-Paque, and ACK red cell lysis came afterward. Taken from the germline V gene, the CDR1 and CDR2 loops are SQVTM and ANQGSEA. Reading from cysteine to phenylalanine, the CDR3 counts 10 amino acids. Kept here is only the CDR3 DNA, which spans 30 bases and is read in frame from base 1. Trimming removed 4 bases from V and 3 bases from J, leaving 3 bases between the germline ends.

The sample consisted of naive CD8+ T cells from blood, with Jurkat cell RNA spiked in. The cell subset or site label, as the study defines it: FACS-sorted CD8+CD4-CCR7+CD45RA+ naive T cells. Recombination linked TRBV29-1 to TRBJ2-5, with the D gene uncertain. The origin of this receptor is a human donor in good health. Some libraries in this study had Jurkat cell RNA spiked in. The CDR3 reads CSVGKETQYF. The DNA reads TGCAGCGTTGGAAAAGAGACCCAGTACTTC.